This TCR beta chain was obtained from a study of OX40 agonist ivuxolimab in advanced cancers. Deletions cut 5 bases from V and 3 bases from J, with 9 bases between. The CDR3 has 13 amino acids. The germline V gene has CDR1 MDHEN and CDR2 SYDVKM. Clones were read by immunoSEQ multiplex PCR, and TCRdb kept only the in-frame ones, dropping some. The repertoire holds about 60,000 clones, with more than 80% as singletons. This clone was recorded once. The input for sequencing was CD4+ or CD8+ T cells sorted from blood, taken in a trial of the OX40 agonist ivuxolimab. The TCR sequence derives from an adult with an advanced solid tumor such as melanoma, head and neck, liver or kidney cancer. This chain connects TRBV28 to TRBJ2-3; no definite D call. CDR3 region: CASSPQMTDTQYF. The CDR3 nucleotides are TGTGCCAGCAGTCCCCAGATGACAGATACGCAGTATTTT.